The T cell receptor (beta chain) described here comes from a study of blood T cells in healthy people across ages. Study as a whole: Template switching caught about one barcoded beta molecule for each two T cells.

General study findings and limits: Estimates based on one million T cells were treated as lower bounds. Higher diversity, along with more naive CD4+ cells, distinguished long-lived donors from aged donors.

This clonotype has more than one count but fewer than ten. As yet, its antigen is unknown. It was with a sample-barcoded 5' primer and a J-beta primer mix that a second PCR of roughly 6 to 12 cycles was run. TCRdb re-analysed the 5' RACE reads in MiXCR, keeping a single row per CDR3 protein. The sample has approximately 1.5 million distinct CDR3 sequences; 30% to 40% are singletons. This clonotype was obtained from a woman under 40 in good health. The sequenced sample was blood.

The DNA for the CDR3 is TGTGCCAGTAGTAACCAGGGGGCAGGGACTGAAGCTTTCTTT. It yields the protein CASSNQGAGTEAFF. V and J are TRBV19 and TRBJ1-1, with 8 bases that match TRBD1. The CDR3 sequence is 14 residues long. J gave up 5 bases and V 4 bases, and 6 bases lay outside the gene matches. CDR1 is LNHDA, CDR2 SQIVND, per germline (reference sequence).